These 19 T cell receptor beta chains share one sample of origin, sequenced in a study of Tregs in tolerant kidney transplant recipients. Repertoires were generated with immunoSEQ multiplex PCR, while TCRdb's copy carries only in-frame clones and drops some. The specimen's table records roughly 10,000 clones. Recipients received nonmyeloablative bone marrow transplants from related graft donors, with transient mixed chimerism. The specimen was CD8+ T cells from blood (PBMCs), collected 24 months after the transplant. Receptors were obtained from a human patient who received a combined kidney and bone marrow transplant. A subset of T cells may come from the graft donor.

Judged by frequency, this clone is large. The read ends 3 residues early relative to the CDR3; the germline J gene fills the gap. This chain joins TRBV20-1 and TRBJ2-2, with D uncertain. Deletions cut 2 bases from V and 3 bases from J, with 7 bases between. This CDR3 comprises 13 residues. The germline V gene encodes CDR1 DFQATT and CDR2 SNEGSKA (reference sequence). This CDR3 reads CSARTPDTGELFF. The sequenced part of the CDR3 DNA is TGCAGTGCTAGAACACCCGACACCGGGGAG.

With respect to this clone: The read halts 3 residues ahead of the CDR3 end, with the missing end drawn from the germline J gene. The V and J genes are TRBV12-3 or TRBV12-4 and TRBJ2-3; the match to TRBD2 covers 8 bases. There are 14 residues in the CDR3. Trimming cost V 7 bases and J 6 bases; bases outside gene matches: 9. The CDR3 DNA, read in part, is TGTGCCAGCACCACGAGCTCTAGCGGGGATACG. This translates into CASTTSSSGDT. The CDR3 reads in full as CASTTSSSGDTQYF.

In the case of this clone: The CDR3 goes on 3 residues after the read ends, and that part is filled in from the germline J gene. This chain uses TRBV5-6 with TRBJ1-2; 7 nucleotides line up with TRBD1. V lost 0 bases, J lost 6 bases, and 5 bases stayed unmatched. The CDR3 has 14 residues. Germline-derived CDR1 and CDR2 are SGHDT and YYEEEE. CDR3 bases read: TGTGCCAGCAGCTTGGGGGACAGCCCCCATGGC. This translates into CASSLGDSPHG. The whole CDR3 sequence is CASSLGDSPHGYTF.

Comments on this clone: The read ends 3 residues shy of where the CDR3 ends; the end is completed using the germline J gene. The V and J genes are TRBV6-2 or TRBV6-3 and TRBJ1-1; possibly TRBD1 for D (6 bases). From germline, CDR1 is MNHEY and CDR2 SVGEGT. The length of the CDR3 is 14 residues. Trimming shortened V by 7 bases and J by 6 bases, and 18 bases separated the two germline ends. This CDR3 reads CASKPALGGPEAFF. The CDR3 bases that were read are TGTGCCAGCAAACCGGCGTTGGGGGGGCCTGAA.

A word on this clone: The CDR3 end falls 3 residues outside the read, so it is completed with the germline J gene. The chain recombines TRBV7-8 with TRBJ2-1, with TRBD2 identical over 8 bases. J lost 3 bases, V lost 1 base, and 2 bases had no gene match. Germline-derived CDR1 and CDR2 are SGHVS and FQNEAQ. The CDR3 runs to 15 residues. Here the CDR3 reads CASSLGAGVYNEQFF. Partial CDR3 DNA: TGTGCCAGCAGCTTAGGAGCGGGAGTCTACAATGAG.

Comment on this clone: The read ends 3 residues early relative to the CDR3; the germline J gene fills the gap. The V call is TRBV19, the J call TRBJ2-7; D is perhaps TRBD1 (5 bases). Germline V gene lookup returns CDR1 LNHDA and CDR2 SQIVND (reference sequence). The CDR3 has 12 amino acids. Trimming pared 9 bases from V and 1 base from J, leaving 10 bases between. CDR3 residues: CASTGASYEQYF. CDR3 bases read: TGTGCCAGCACAGGAGCTTCCTACGAG.

The CDR3 DNA, read in part, is TGTGCCAGCCGTGGGGCTAGCAATGAG. Encoded protein: CASRGASNE. The full CDR3 is CASRGASNEQFF. This sequence joins TRBV6-2 or TRBV6-3 and TRBJ2-1; TRBD1 might be the D (5 bases). The missing CDR3 end, 3 residues past where the read stops, is filled in from the germline J gene. Germline-derived CDR1 and CDR2 are MNHEY and SVGEGT. CDR3 length: 12 amino acids. V lost 8 bases and J lost 6, with 11 bases in between.

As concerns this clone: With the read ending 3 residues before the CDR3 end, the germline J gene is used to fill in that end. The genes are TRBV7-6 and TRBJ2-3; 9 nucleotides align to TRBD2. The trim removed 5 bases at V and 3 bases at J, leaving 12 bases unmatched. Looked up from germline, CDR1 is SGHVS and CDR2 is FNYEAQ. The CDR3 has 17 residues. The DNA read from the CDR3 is TGTGCCAGCAGCCCCGTGAGCGGGAGGCCCTCGACAGATACG. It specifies CASSPVSGRPSTDT. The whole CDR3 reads CASSPVSGRPSTDTQYF.

CDR3 DNA (partial): TGTGCCAGCAGCTCACACTTGCCAGGGGATCAGCCC. It specifies CASSSHLPGDQP. The full CDR3 protein reads CASSSHLPGDQPQHF. This chain links TRBV7-9 with TRBJ1-5, with a tentative D call TRBD1 (6 bases). Sequencing ends 3 residues short of the CDR3 end; the germline J gene provides the rest. The germline V gene has CDR1 SEHNR and CDR2 FQNEAQ (reference sequence). V was clipped by 4 bases and J by 5 bases, with 15 bases between them. The CDR3 is 15 amino acids. Variable domain in full (rest from reference TRBV7-9 and TRBJ1-5): DTGVSQNPRHKITKRGQNVTFRCDPISEHNRLYWYRQTLGQGPEFLTYFQNEAQLEKSRLLSDRFSAERPKGSFSTLEIQRTEQGDSAMYLCASSSHLPGDQPQHFGDGTRLSIL.

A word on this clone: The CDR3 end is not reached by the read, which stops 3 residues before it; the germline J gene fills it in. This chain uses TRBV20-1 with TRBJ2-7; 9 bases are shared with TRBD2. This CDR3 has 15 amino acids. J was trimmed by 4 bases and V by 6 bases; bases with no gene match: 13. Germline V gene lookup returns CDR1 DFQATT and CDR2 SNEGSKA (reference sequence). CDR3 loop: CSASLGSGSLYEQYF. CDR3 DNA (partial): TGCAGTGCCTCCCTGGGTAGCGGGAGCTTATACGAG.

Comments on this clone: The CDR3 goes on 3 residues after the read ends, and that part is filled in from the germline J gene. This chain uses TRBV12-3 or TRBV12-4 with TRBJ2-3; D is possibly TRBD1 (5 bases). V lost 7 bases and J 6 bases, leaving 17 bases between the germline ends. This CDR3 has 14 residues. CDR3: CASIPGQGEDTQYF. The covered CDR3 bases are TGTGCCAGCATTCCGGGCCAGGGTGAGGATACG.

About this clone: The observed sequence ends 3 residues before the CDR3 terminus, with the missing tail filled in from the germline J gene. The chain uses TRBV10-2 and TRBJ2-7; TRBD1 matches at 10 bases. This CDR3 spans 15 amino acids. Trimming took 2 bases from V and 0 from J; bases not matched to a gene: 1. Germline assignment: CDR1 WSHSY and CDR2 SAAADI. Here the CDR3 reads CASSEDRGPSYEQYF. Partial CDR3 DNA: TGCGCCAGCAGTGAGGACAGGGGGCCCTCCTACGAG.

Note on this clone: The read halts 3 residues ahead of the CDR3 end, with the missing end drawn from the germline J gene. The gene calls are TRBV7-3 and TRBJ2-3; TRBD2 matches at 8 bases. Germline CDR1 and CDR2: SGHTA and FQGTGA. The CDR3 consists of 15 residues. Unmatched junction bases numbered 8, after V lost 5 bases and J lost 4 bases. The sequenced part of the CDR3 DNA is TGTGCCAGCAGCCAACTAAGCGGGAGTGCAGATACG. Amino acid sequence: CASSQLSGSADT. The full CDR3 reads CASSQLSGSADTQYF. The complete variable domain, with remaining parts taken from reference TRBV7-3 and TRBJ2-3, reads GAGVSQTPSNKVTEKGKYVELRCDPISGHTALYWYRQSLGQGPEFLIYFQGTGAADDSGLPNDRFFAVRPEGSVSTLKIQRTERGDSAVYLCASSQLSGSADTQYFGPGTRLTVL.

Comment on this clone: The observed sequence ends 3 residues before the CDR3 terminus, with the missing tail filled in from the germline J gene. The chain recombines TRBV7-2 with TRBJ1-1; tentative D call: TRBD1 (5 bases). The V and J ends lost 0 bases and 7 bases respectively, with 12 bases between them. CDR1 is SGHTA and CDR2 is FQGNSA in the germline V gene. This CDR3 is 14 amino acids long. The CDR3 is CASSLAGRALEAFF. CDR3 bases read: TGTGCCAGCAGCTTAGCGGGCAGGGCGCTTGAA.

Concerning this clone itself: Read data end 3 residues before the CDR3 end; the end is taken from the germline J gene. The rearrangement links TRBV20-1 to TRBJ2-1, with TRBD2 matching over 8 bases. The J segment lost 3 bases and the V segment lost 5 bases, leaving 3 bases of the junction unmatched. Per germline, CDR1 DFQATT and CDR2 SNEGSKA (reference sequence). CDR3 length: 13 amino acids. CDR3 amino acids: CSARGGRYNEQFF. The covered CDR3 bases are TGCAGTGCTCGGGGGGGCCGCTACAATGAG.

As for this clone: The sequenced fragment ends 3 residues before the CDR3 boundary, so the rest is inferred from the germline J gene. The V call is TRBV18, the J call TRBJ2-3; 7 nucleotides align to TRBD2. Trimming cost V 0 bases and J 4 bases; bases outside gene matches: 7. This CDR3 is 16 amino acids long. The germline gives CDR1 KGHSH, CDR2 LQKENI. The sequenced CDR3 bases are TGTGCCAGCTCACCACCGGCGGGAGTTGACTCAGATACG. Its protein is CASSPPAGVDSDT. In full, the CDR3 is CASSPPAGVDSDTQYF. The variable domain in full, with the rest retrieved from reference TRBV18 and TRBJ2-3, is NAGVMQNPRHLVRRRGQEARLRCSPMKGHSHVYWYRQLPEEGLKFMVYLQKENIIDESGMPKERFSAEFPKEGPSILRIQQVVRGDSAAYFCASSPPAGVDSDTQYFGPGTRLTVL.

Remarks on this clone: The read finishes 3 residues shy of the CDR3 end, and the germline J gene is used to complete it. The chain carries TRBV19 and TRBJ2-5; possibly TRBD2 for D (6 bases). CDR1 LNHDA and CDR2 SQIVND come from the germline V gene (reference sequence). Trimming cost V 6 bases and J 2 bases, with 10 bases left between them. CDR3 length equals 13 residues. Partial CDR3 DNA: TGTGCCAGTAGACTGGGGGGTCAAGAGACC. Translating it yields CASRLGGQET. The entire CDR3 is CASRLGGQETQYF.

The part of the CDR3 DNA that was read is TGTGCTAGTGGTTTACCAACGGGGAGGGACAGGCTCTTCTCTGGGGCCAACGTC. Its protein is CASGLPTGRDRLFSGANV. The CDR3, in full, reads CASGLPTGRDRLFSGANVLTF. The chain employs TRBV12-5 and TRBJ2-6; D may be TRBD1 (8 bases). The read terminates 3 residues ahead of where the CDR3 ends, so the germline J gene completes it. CDR3 length: 21 residues. Trimming took 3 bases from V and 0 from J, leaving 24 bases between them. CDR1 is LGHNT, CDR2 FRNRAP, per germline.

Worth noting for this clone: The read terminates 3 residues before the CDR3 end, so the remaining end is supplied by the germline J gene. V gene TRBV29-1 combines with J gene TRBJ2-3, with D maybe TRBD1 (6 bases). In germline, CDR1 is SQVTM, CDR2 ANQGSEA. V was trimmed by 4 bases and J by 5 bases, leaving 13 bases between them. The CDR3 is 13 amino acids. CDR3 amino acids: CSVAGASGDTQYF. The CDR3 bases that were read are TGCAGCGTTGCAGGGGCTTCTGGAGATACG.